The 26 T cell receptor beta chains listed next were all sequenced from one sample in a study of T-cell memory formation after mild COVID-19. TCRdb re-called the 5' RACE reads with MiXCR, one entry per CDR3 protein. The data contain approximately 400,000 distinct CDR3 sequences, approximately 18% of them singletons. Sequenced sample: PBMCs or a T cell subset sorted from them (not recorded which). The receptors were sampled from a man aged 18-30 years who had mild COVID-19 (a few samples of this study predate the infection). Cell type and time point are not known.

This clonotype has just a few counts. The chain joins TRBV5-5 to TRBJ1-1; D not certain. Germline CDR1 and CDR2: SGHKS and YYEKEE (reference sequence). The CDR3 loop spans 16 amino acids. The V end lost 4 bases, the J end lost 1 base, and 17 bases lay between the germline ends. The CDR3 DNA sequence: TGTGCCAGCAGCCACTCGCGGGTCCTGCAGAACACTGAAGCTTTCTTT. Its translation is CASSHSRVLQNTEAFF.

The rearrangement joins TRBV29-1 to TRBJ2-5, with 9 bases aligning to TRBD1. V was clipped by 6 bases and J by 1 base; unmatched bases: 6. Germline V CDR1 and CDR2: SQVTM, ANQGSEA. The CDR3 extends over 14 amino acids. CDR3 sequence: CSVGDRVGQETQYF. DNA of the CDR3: TGCAGCGTCGGGGACAGGGTCGGCCAAGAGACCCAGTACTTC.

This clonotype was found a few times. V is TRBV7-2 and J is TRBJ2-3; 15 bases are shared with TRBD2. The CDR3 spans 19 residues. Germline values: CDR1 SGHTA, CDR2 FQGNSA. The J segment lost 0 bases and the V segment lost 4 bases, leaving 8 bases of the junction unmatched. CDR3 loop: CASSSPGLAGGGSTDTQYF. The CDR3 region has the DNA TGTGCCAGCAGCTCCCCGGGACTAGCGGGGGGCGGTAGCACAGATACGCAGTATTTT.

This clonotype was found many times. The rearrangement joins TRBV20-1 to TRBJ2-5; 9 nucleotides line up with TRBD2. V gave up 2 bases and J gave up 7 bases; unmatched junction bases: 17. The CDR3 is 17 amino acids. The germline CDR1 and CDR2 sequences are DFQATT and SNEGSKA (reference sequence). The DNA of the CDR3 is TGCAGTGCTAGAAGGGATCGGACTAGCGCCGGTAACGGGACCCAGTACTTC. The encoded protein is CSARRDRTSAGNGTQYF.

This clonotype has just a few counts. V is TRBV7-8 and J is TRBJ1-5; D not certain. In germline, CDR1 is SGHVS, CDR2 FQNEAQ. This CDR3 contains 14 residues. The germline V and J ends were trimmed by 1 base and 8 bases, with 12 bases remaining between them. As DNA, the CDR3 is TGTGCCAGCAGCTTAGGTGGGGAGCGGGAGCCCCAGCATTTT. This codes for CASSLGGEREPQHF.

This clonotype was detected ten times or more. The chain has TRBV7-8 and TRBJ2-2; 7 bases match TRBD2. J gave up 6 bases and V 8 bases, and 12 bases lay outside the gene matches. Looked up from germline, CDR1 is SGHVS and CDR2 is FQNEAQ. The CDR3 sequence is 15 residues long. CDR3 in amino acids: CASALFAGVAGELFF. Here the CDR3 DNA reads TGTGCCAGCGCCTTATTTGCGGGGGTGGCCGGGGAGCTGTTTTTT.

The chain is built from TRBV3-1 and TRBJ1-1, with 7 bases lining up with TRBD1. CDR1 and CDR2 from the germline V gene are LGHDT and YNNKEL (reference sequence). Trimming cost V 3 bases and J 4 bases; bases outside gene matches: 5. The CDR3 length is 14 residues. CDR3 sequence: CASSQRDRTTEAFF. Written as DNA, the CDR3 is TGTGCCAGCAGCCAGAGGGACAGAACCACTGAAGCTTTCTTT.

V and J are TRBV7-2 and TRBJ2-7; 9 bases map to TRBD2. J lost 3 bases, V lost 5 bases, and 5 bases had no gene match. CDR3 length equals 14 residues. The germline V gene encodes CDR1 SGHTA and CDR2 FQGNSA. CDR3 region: CASSPRRGGYEQYF. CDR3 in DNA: TGTGCCAGCAGCCCTCGGCGGGGGGGCTACGAGCAGTACTTC.

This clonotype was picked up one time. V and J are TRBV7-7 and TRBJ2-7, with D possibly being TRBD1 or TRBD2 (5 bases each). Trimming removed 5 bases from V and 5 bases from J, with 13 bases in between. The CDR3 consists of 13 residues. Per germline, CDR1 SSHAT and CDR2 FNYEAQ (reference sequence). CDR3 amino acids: CASSPTLGDEQYF. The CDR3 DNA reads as TGTGCCAGCAGCCCCACCTTGGGGGACGAGCAGTACTTC. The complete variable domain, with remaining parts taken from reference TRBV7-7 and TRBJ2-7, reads GAGVSQSPRYKVTKRGQDVTLRCDPISSHATLYWYQQALGQGPEFLTYFNYEAQPDKSGLPSDRFSAERPEGSISTLTIQRTEQRDSAMYRCASSPTLGDEQYFGPGTRLTVT.

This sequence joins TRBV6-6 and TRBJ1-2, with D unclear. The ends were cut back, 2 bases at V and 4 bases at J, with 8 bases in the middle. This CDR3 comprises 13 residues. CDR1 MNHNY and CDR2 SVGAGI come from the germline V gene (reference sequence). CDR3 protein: CASSYGGSYGYTF. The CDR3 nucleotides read TGTGCCAGCAGTTACGGTGGATCCTATGGCTACACCTTC.

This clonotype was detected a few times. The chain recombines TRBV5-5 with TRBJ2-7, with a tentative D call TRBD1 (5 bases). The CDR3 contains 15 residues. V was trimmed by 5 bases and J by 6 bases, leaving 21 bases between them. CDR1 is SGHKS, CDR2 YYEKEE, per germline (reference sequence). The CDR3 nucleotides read TGTGCCAGCAGAACCTCTGGCGTAGGGGCGTTCGAGCAGTACTTC. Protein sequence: CASRTSGVGAFEQYF.

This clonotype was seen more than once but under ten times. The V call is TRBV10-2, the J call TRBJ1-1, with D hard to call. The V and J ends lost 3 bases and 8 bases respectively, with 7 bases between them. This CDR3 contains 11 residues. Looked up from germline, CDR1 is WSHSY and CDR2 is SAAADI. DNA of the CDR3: TGCGCCAGCAGTGATAAGTGGGAAGCTTTCTTT. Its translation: CASSDKWEAFF.

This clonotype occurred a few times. The CDR3 loop reads CASSYSRGDGYTF. The CDR3 nucleotides read TGTGCCAGCAGTTACTCCCGGGGGGATGGCTACACCTTC. J is TRBJ1-2 and V is TRBV6-5; a weak D match, TRBD1 (5 bases). Germline V gene data show CDR1 as MNHEY and CDR2 as SVGAGI. The CDR3 is made up of 13 amino acids. Trimming took off 0 bases at V and 6 bases at J, with 8 bases between the two ends.

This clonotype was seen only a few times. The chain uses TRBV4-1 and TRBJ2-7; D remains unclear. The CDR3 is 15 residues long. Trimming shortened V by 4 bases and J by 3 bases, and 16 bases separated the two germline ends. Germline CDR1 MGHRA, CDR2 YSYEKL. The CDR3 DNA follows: TGCGCCAGCAGCCTAAAGGGAACAGTAGACTACGAGCAGTACGTC. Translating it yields CASSLKGTVDYEQYV.

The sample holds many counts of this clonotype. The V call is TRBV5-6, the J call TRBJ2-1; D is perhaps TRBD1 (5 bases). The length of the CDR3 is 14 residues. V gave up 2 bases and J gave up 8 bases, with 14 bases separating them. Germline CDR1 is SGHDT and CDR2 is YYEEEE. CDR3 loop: CASSFLVIRDEQFF. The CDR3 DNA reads TGTGCCAGCAGCTTCTTGGTGATCAGGGATGAGCAGTTCTTC.

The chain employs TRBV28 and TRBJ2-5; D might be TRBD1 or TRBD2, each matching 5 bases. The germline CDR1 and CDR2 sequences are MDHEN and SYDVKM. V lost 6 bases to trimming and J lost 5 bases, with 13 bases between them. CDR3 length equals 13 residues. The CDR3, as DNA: TGTGCCAGCAGACTGGGACCGAAGGAGACCCAGTACTTC. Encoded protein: CASRLGPKETQYF. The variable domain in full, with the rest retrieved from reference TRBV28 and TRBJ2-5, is DVKVTQSSRYLVKRTGEKVFLECVQDMDHENMFWYRQDPGLGLRLIYFSYDVKMKEKGDIPEGYSVSREKKERFSLILESASTNQTSMYLCASRLGPKETQYFGPGTRLLVL.

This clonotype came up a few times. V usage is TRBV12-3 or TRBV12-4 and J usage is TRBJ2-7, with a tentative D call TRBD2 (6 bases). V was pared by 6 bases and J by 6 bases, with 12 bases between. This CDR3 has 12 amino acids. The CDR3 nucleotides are TGTGCCAGCAGCTCGGGGAGGAGCGAGCAGTACGTC. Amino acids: CASSSGRSEQYV.

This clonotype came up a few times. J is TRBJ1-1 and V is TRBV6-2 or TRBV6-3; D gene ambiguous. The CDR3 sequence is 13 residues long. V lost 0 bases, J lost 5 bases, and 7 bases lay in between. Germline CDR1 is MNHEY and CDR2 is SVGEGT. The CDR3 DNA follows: TGTGCCAGCAGTTACTCCCTCGGGACTGAAGCTTTCTTT. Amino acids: CASSYSLGTEAFF.

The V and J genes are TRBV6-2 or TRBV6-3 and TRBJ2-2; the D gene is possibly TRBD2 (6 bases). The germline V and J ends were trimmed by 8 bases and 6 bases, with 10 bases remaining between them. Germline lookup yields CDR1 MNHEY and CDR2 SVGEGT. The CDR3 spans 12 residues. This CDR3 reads CASLAFAGELFF. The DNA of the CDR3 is TGTGCCAGCCTAGCGTTCGCCGGGGAGCTGTTTTTT.

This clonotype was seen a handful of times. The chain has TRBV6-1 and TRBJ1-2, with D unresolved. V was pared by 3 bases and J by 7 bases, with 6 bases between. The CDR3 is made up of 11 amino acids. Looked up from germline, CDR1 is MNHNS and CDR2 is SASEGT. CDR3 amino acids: CASSDWTGYTF. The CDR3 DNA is TGTGCCAGCAGTGATTGGACTGGCTACACCTTC.

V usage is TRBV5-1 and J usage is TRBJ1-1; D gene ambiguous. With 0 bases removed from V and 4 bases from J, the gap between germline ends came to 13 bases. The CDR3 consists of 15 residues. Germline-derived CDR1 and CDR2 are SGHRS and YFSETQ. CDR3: CASSLGDPIFTEAFF. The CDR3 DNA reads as TGCGCCAGCAGCTTGGGTGACCCTATCTTCACTGAAGCTTTCTTT.

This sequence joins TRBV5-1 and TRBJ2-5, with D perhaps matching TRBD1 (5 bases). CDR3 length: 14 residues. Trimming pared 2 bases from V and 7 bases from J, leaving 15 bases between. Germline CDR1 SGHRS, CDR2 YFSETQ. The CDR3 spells CASSLPQGKWTQYF. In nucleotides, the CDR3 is TGCGCCAGCAGCTTACCGCAGGGAAAATGGACCCAGTACTTC.

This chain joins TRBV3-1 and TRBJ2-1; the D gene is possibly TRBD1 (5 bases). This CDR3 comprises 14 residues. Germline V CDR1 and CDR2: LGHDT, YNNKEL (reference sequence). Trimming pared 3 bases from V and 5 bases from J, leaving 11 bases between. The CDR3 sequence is CASSHQGSNNEQFF. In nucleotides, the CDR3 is TGTGCCAGCAGCCACCAGGGATCGAACAATGAGCAGTTCTTC.

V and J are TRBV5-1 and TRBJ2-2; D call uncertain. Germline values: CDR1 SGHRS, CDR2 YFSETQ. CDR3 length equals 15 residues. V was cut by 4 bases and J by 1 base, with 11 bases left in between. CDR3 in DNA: TGCGCCAGCAGCCCGTTGCTGCGGAACACCGGGGAGCTGTTTTTT. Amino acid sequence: CASSPLLRNTGELFF.

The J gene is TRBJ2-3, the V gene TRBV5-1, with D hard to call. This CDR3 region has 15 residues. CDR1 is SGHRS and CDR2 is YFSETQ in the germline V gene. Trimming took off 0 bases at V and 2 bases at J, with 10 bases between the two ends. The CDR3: CASSLAVRYTDTQYF. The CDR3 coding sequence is TGCGCCAGCAGCTTGGCCGTCCGCTACACAGATACGCAGTATTTT.

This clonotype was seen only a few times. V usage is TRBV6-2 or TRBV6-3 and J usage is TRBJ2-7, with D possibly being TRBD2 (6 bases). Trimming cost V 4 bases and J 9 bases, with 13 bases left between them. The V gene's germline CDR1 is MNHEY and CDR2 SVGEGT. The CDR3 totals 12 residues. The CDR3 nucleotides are TGTGCCAGCAGTTCGCACTTTAGCGGGCAGTACGTC. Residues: CASSSHFSGQYV.